Following are 20 T cell receptor beta chains from one sample sequenced in a study of blood T cells in healthy people across ages. With a J-beta primer mix and a sample-barcoded 5' primer, a second PCR ran about 7 to 11 cycles. TCRdb analysed the 5' RACE reads with MiXCR anew, one entry per CDR3 protein. In the table there are 1.4 million to 1.5 million distinct CDR3 sequences, around two fifths of which are singletons. The material sequenced was blood. All receptors come from a woman younger than 35 in good health.

As regards this clonotype: A much larger clone lies one base from this, so it may be a read error. The rearrangement links TRBV2 to TRBJ1-4, with D perhaps matching TRBD1 (5 bases). Per germline, CDR1 SNHLY and CDR2 FYNNEI. This CDR3 comprises 15 residues. The CDR3 reads CASSEDGGPNERLFF. In nucleotides, the CDR3 is TGTGCCAGCAGTGAAGACGGGGGACCTAATGAAAGACTGTTTTTT.

This clonotype was counted between two and nine times. V and J are TRBV7-2 and TRBJ1-5; D is ambiguous. V lost 1 base to trimming and J lost 7 bases, with 17 bases between them. The germline gives CDR1 SGHTA, CDR2 FQGNSA. The CDR3 runs 16 residues. In nucleotides, the CDR3 is TGTGCCAGCAGCTTAGAGGCCGTATCAAATGGCCAGCCCCAGCATTTT. This encodes CASSLEAVSNGQPQHF.

The chain couples TRBV12-3 or TRBV12-4 to TRBJ2-2, with TRBD2 identical over 9 bases. V gave up 0 bases and J gave up 6 bases; unmatched junction bases: 8. This CDR3 contains 17 residues. The CDR3 nucleotides are TGTGCCAGCAGTTTAGCTTGGCGGGGGGGCCCTTCCGGGGAGCTGTTTTTT. Translating it yields CASSLAWRGGPSGELFF.

The chain joins TRBV9 to TRBJ2-3, with D possibly being TRBD2 (6 bases). Germline loops: CDR1 SGDLS, CDR2 YYNGEE. The CDR3 sequence is 15 residues long. Trimming pared 3 bases from V and 0 bases from J, leaving 11 bases between. CDR3 protein: CASSGRDSSTDTQYF. In nucleotides, the CDR3 is TGTGCCAGCAGCGGCCGGGACTCCAGCACAGATACGCAGTATTTT.

This clonotype was seen a handful of times. This rearrangement joins TRBV10-1 to TRBJ2-7; D call uncertain. Germline V gene data show CDR1 as WNHNN and CDR2 as SYGVQD (reference sequence). The CDR3 has 12 residues. V lost 3 bases and J 6 bases, leaving 9 bases between the germline ends. The CDR3: CASSDIEGEQYF. DNA for the CDR3: TGCGCCAGCAGTGATATTGAAGGCGAGCAGTACTTC.

This sequence joins TRBV5-5 and TRBJ2-7, with D maybe TRBD2 (5 bases). V shed 2 bases and J shed 3 bases, with 18 bases lying between them. CDR1 is SGHKS and CDR2 is YYEKEE in the germline V gene (reference sequence). The CDR3 consists of 16 residues. Here the CDR3 reads CASSFNTGSTRYEQYF. CDR3 DNA sequence: TGTGCCAGCAGCTTTAATACGGGATCAACCCGCTACGAGCAGTACTTC.

CDR3 in amino acids: CASSQGQGADEQYF. The CDR3 DNA reads as TGTGCCAGCAGCCAAGGACAGGGGGCGGACGAGCAGTACTTC. V gene TRBV3-1 combines with J gene TRBJ2-7; TRBD1 matches at 10 bases. This CDR3 has 14 amino acids. The germline V gene has CDR1 LGHDT and CDR2 YNNKEL (reference sequence). The V segment lost 1 base and the J segment 5 bases; nucleotides outside the gene matches: 2.

This chain links TRBV28 with TRBJ2-3, with D possibly being TRBD1 or TRBD2 (5 bases each). The CDR3 totals 15 residues. Germline CDR1 and CDR2: MDHEN and SYDVKM. V dropped 3 bases and J dropped 4 bases, with 14 bases sitting between them. The CDR3 sequence: CASSFEGMGADTQYF. DNA for the CDR3: TGTGCCAGCAGTTTTGAAGGGATGGGGGCAGATACGCAGTATTTT.

This clonotype was counted between two and nine times. Germline is not matched at one junction end, which may reflect a read error. The CDR3, as DNA: TGTGCCCGCAGCCCCATGCCGCCCGTAGGGCAGTACTTC. Residues: CARSPMPPVGQYF. The chain couples TRBV13 to TRBJ2-5; D gene ambiguous. Germline V CDR1 and CDR2: PRHDT, FYEKMQ (reference sequence). The CDR3 is made up of 13 amino acids.

This clonotype was counted between two and nine times. Here the CDR3 DNA reads TGTGCCAGCAGTTGGGCCAACAGGGTCTACAATGAGCAGTTCTTC. This translates into CASSWANRVYNEQFF. The V gene is TRBV27, the J gene TRBJ2-1; tentative D call: TRBD1 (6 bases). This CDR3 is 15 amino acids long. The V end lost 4 bases, the J end lost 3 bases, and 13 bases lay between the germline ends. In germline, CDR1 is MNHEY, CDR2 SMNVEV (reference sequence).

The chain links TRBV27 to TRBJ2-4, with D perhaps matching TRBD2 (5 bases). Trimming stripped 5 bases from V and 0 bases from J, with 17 bases between. Germline values: CDR1 MNHEY, CDR2 SMNVEV (reference sequence). This CDR3 contains 17 residues. DNA for the CDR3: TGTGCCAGCAGTCGTCGCTTCGGGGAATTAGCCAAAAACATTCAGTACTTC. Amino acids: CASSRRFGELAKNIQYF.

The chain is built from TRBV27 and TRBJ1-2; TRBD1 is a possible D gene (6 bases). Germline V gene sequence: CDR1 MNHEY, CDR2 SMNVEV (reference sequence). V lost 5 bases and J 1 base, leaving 14 bases between the germline ends. This CDR3 region has 15 residues. CDR3 residues: CASSKGGSGNYGYTF. The CDR3 region has the DNA TGTGCCAGCAGTAAAGGGGGTTCGGGTAACTATGGCTACACCTTC.

The table lists this clonotype with a count of one. The CDR3 sequence is CAISESSVGLGQETQFF. The CDR3 DNA reads TGTGCCATCAGTGAGTCTAGTGTTGGGCTAGGCCAAGAGACCCAGTTCTTC. This chain uses TRBV10-3 with TRBJ2-5; D not resolved. TRBJ2-1 explains the end of the DNA better; the J call may be wrong. Germline lookup yields CDR1 ENHRY and CDR2 SYGVKD. This CDR3 is built from 17 residues.

This clonotype was observed at least ten times. The V call is TRBV7-9, the J call TRBJ2-3; D call uncertain. Per germline, CDR1 SEHNR and CDR2 FQNEAQ (reference sequence). Trimming cost V 4 bases and J 4 bases, with 9 bases left between them. This CDR3 has 13 amino acids. As DNA, the CDR3 is TGTGCCAGCAGCTCCTCATCGTCAGATACGCAGTATTTT. It codes for CASSSSSSDTQYF.

The rearrangement joins TRBV20-1 to TRBJ2-2; no clear D. V lost 0 bases, J lost 3 bases, and 14 bases lay in between. The germline V gene has CDR1 DFQATT and CDR2 SNEGSKA (reference sequence). This CDR3 is 16 amino acids long. The chain's CDR3 is CSARDRQAEDTGELFF. CDR3 nucleotides: TGCAGTGCTAGAGATCGCCAGGCAGAGGACACCGGGGAGCTGTTTTTT.

The chain has TRBV9 and TRBJ2-7; D is possibly TRBD1 or TRBD2 (7 bases each). V was pared by 7 bases and J by 0 bases, with 17 bases between. This CDR3 comprises 15 residues. CDR1 is SGDLS and CDR2 is YYNGEE in the germline V gene. CDR3 sequence reads: CASSQGGEYSYEQYF. The CDR3, as DNA: TGTGCCAGCTCCCAGGGGGGGGAATACTCCTACGAGCAGTACTTC. Together with reference TRBV9 and TRBJ2-7, the CDR3 gives the full variable domain: DSGVTQTPKHLITATGQRVTLRCSPRSGDLSVYWYQQSLDQGLQFLIQYYNGEERAKGNILERFSAQQFPDLHSELNLSSLELGDSALYFCASSQGGEYSYEQYFGPGTRLTVT.

This chain connects TRBV6-1 to TRBJ1-1, with 9 bases lining up with TRBD1. The J segment lost 5 bases and the V segment lost 6 bases, leaving 10 bases of the junction unmatched. Per germline, CDR1 MNHNS and CDR2 SASEGT. The CDR3 length is 15 residues. The CDR3 loop is CASRATGGAGTEAFF. Written as DNA, the CDR3 is TGTGCCAGCAGGGCTACAGGGGGCGCAGGTACTGAAGCTTTCTTT.

This rearrangement joins TRBV9 to TRBJ2-6; D is possibly TRBD2 (5 bases). In germline, CDR1 is SGDLS, CDR2 YYNGEE. V was clipped by 2 bases and J by 0 bases, with 12 bases between them. The CDR3 length is 17 residues. The CDR3 loop reads CASSVSTGSSGANVLTF. The CDR3 bases are TGTGCCAGCAGCGTTTCGACGGGAAGCTCTGGGGCCAACGTCCTGACTTTC.

V and J are TRBV7-2 and TRBJ1-6; TRBD1 matches 9 bases. The CDR3 sequence is 14 residues long. J gave up 9 bases and V 4 bases, and 4 bases lay outside the gene matches. Germline V CDR1 and CDR2: SGHTA, FQGNSA. The CDR3 sequence is CASSSWDRASPLHF. The CDR3, as DNA: TGTGCCAGCAGCTCATGGGACAGGGCTTCACCCCTCCACTTT.

In its sample, this clonotype was seen a few times. This rearrangement joins TRBV15 to TRBJ2-1; the D call may be TRBD1 or TRBD2 (5 bases each). V was clipped by 0 bases and J by 0 bases, with 9 bases between them. The CDR3 length is 16 residues. Germline V lookup: CDR1 LNHNV, CDR2 YYDKDF (reference sequence). The CDR3 sequence is CATSRDLGVSYNEQFF. The CDR3 nucleotides are TGTGCCACCAGCAGAGATCTGGGGGTCTCCTACAATGAGCAGTTCTTC. Looking up the rest from reference TRBV15 and TRBJ2-1 gives the full variable domain: DAMVIQNPRYQVTQFGKPVTLSCSQTLNHNVMYWYQQKSSQAPKLLFHYYDKDFNNEADTPDNFQSRRPNTSFCFLDIRSPGLGDTAMYLCATSRDLGVSYNEQFFGPGTRLTVL.